Listed here are 13 T cell receptor beta chains from one sample, sequenced in a study of cytomegalovirus exposure and HLA in healthy donors. PCR employed 60 Vbeta and 13 Jbeta primers. The protocol was immunoSEQ multiplex PCR, while the TCRdb copy is restricted to in-frame clones and leaves out a portion. The data show more than 95,000 clones, about three quarters seen once. Material for sequencing was PBMCs. The receptors derive from a man between 50 and 59 years old in good health and CMV-seronegative.

V is TRBV5-1 and J is TRBJ2-5; 7 bases align to TRBD1. The germline gives CDR1 SGHRS, CDR2 YFSETQ. This CDR3 region has 17 residues. The V and J ends lost 4 bases and 1 base, in that order; junction bases with no gene match: 13. CDR3 loop: CASSRIASYRGQETQYF. In DNA, the CDR3 is TGCGCCAGCAGCCGAATCGCAAGTTACAGGGGCCAAGAGACCCAGTACTTC.

The rearrangement links TRBV7-9 to TRBJ1-2, with 7 nucleotides matching TRBD1. This CDR3 is 15 amino acids long. Per germline, CDR1 SEHNR and CDR2 FQNEAQ (reference sequence). V gave up 5 bases and J gave up 0 bases; unmatched junction bases: 6. The CDR3 nucleotides are TGTGCCAGCAGCCCGGGGGACAGCTCTAACTATGGCTACACCTTC. As protein: CASSPGDSSNYGYTF.

This clone was detected once. This chain connects TRBV9 to TRBJ2-3; the match to TRBD2 covers 9 bases. CDR1 SGDLS and CDR2 YYNGEE come from the germline V gene. The V gene end was trimmed by 6 bases and the J gene end by 5 bases; junction bases not matched to a gene: 13. This CDR3 has 16 residues. The CDR3 bases are TGTGCCAGCACCCGGAGGGCTAGCGGGGCACAAGATACGCAGTATTTT. Translated, it gives CASTRRASGAQDTQYF.

The genes are TRBV7-2 and TRBJ1-4, with D tentatively TRBD1 (6 bases). The CDR3 runs to 14 residues. V shed 8 bases and J shed 8 bases, with 18 bases lying between them. Germline CDR1 and CDR2: SGHTA and FQGNSA. CDR3: CASAIGGGREKLFF. CDR3 sequence (DNA): TGTGCCAGCGCAATAGGGGGGGGACGGGAAAAACTGTTTTTT. The full variable domain, its missing parts supplied by reference TRBV7-2 and TRBJ1-4, is GAGVSQSPSNKVTEKGKDVELRCDPISGHTALYWYRQSLGQGLEFLIYFQGNSAPDKSGLPSDRFSAERTGGSVSTLTIQRTQQEDSAVYLCASAIGGGREKLFFGSGTQLSVL.

The gene calls are TRBV29-1 and TRBJ2-3, with 8 positions matching TRBD1. The CDR3 totals 16 residues. In germline, CDR1 is SQVTM, CDR2 ANQGSEA. The junction had 5 bases not matched to a gene; V was cut back by 0 bases and J by 0 bases. CDR3 coding DNA: TGCAGCGTTGAAGATCGACAGGGGTCTAGCACAGATACGCAGTATTTT. It specifies CSVEDRQGSSTDTQYF.

The chain joins TRBV5-1 to TRBJ2-2, with 12 nucleotides matching TRBD1. Trimming cost V 4 bases and J 5 bases; bases outside gene matches: 3. Germline values: CDR1 SGHRS, CDR2 YFSETQ. The CDR3 contains 15 residues. The CDR3 region has the DNA TGCGCCAGCAGCGGGACAGGGGGCGAAACCGGGGAGCTGTTTTTT. Translating gives CASSGTGGETGELFF.

For the CDR3, the DNA is TGTGCCAGCAGTTCAGCGGGGGCCCGGGTGGGTACCGGGGAGCTGTTTTTT. Amino acid sequence: CASSSAGARVGTGELFF. The V call is TRBV28, the J call TRBJ2-2; TRBD2 matches at 8 bases. V was pared by 4 bases and J by 5 bases, with 12 bases of the junction left unmatched. The CDR3 sequence is 17 residues long. CDR1 and CDR2 from the germline V gene are MDHEN and SYDVKM.

The J gene is TRBJ2-1, the V gene TRBV5-4, with 7 bases fitting TRBD2. Germline assignment: CDR1 SGHNT and CDR2 YYREEE (reference sequence). The CDR3 totals 15 residues. After removal of 3 bases from V and 5 bases from J, the junction contained 8 bases not matched to a gene. The CDR3 nucleotides are TGTGCCAGCAGCTCAGGATGGGGGGGGGACAATGAGCAGTTCTTC. It specifies CASSSGWGGDNEQFF.

The rearrangement uses TRBV18 and TRBJ2-1; D uncertain. The CDR3 runs 13 residues. Germline assignment: CDR1 KGHSH and CDR2 LQKENI. The V gene lost 3 bases and the J gene lost 7 bases, with 10 bases spanning the gap. CDR3 residues: CASSPPSSNEQFF. The CDR3 DNA reads as TGTGCCAGCTCACCCCCAAGTAGTAATGAGCAGTTCTTC.

The rearrangement joins TRBV19 to TRBJ2-1, with D unclear. The V gene lost 5 bases and the J gene lost 8 bases, with 7 bases spanning the gap. This CDR3 has 11 residues. CDR1 is LNHDA and CDR2 is SQIVND in the germline V gene (reference sequence). The CDR3 loop is CASSFGDEQFF. The CDR3 DNA reads TGTGCCAGTAGTTTTGGAGATGAGCAGTTCTTC.

The rearrangement links TRBV25-1 to TRBJ1-2; tentatively, D is TRBD1 (5 bases). Germline V gene lookup returns CDR1 MGHDK and CDR2 SYGVNS. V lost 6 bases and J 9 bases, leaving 17 bases between the germline ends. The CDR3 has 13 amino acids. CDR3 nucleotides: TGTGCCAGCAGCTCGTGGGGGACTGCAAGCTACACCTTC. It is translated as CASSSWGTASYTF.

There are a few counts of this clone. This chain uses TRBV12-5 with TRBJ2-7; perhaps TRBD1 as D (5 bases). Trimming left V 6 bases short and J 1 base short, with 19 bases between. The CDR3 totals 16 residues. Per germline, CDR1 LGHNT and CDR2 FRNRAP. CDR3 sequence: CASGLHRPKPSYEQYV. As DNA, the CDR3 is TGTGCTAGTGGGCTGCACAGGCCTAAACCTTCCTACGAGCAGTACGTC.

The V call is TRBV5-4, the J call TRBJ1-2; TRBD1 is a possible D gene (5 bases). The CDR3 length is 15 residues. Germline CDR1 reads SGHNT; CDR2 reads YYREEE (reference sequence). V dropped 2 bases and J dropped 8 bases, with 19 bases sitting between them. The CDR3 protein is CASSFSAGQSGGYTF. CDR3 nucleotide sequence: TGTGCCAGCAGCTTCTCGGCAGGGCAAAGCGGGGGCTACACCTTC.